This TCR beta chain derives from a study of shared clonotypes between healthy human individuals. Whole-study context: A donor's plate count was three for CD4 naive and three for CD4 memory; CD8 naive had two and CD8 memory one.

The germline V gene encodes CDR1 SGDLS and CDR2 YYNGEE. The CDR3 length is 16 residues. V shed 0 bases and J shed 7 bases, with 17 bases lying between them. For sorted subsets, about 0.2 ug DNA per replicate equaled about 27,000 T cell genomes. Produced via immunoSEQ multiplex PCR; TCRdb's table is partial and in-frame only. Of around 2.1 million clones listed, 90% to 96% were seen once; the top ten hold around 0.13%. Those who donated, Caucasian adults without exception, all lived in Nashville, Tennessee. Partitioning of CD4+ cells yielded a CD45RA+ naive subset and a CD45RA-negative memory subset. The origin of this receptor is a man aged 18 to 29 in good health. The chain employs TRBV9 and TRBJ1-5, with D possibly being TRBD1 (6 bases). Sequenced sample: naive CD4+ T cells sorted from blood. Subset indicated: CD45RA+ positively selected. The CDR3 sequence is CASSVDAGERGQPQHF. The CDR3 region has the DNA TGTGCCAGCAGCGTAGACGCAGGGGAACGGGGACAGCCCCAGCATTTT.